This T cell receptor (beta chain) stems from a study of T cell changes during pregnancy in multiple sclerosis (dated by TCRdb to between 2019 and 2020). At the level of the whole study: The study examined how the T cell repertoire changed over the course of pregnancy in women with multiple sclerosis.

The germline V gene yields MGHRA for CDR1 and YSYEKL for CDR2. V loses 4 bases at its end and J loses 5 bases; junction bases beyond the gene matches: 5. Taken from cysteine to phenylalanine, the CDR3 has 14 residues. CDR3 DNA only is kept here, 42 bases in frame from base 1. In its sample, this clone was seen once. Its antigen remains unidentified. The sample holds no much larger clone one base away, and base qualities are not on file. The library was built by means of the immunoSEQ multiplex PCR assay. TCRdb stores this immuneACCESS table with in-frame sequences only. Part of the clones is absent; in the studies checked, under half of the shortfall reflects unresolved V genes, and no reason is known for the rest. The sample table shows more than 95,000 clones, and roughly 92% are seen once. The leading ten clones occupy 0.99% of the sample.

The chain is encoded by TRBV4-1 joined to TRBJ2-5; 9 bases in between match TRBD1. This sequence was found in a female donor with multiple sclerosis, enrolled in a pregnancy study. Sequencing used peripheral blood, obtained after pregnancy. The nucleotide sequence is given as TGCGCCAGCAGCCTGGACAGGGGTGCGGAGACCCAGTACTTC. This is translated as CASSLDRGAETQYF.